These 13 T cell receptor beta chains were sequenced from one sample in a study of blood T cell repertoires in COVID-19. Some clones are missing from TCRdb's copy, which holds only in-frame ones; the method was immunoSEQ multiplex PCR. The sample has 150,000 to 200,000 clones, more than 70% seen once; the top ten hold 6.5% to 9%. The specimen sequenced was PBMCs or T cells enriched from blood (not recorded which). The receptors come from a young woman who had recovered from COVID-19.

The rearrangement links TRBV9 to TRBJ2-7; 10 bases match TRBD2. CDR1 is SGDLS and CDR2 is YYNGEE in the germline V gene. V trimming: 3 bases; J trimming: 4 bases; junction bases outside the gene matches: 7. This CDR3 comprises 15 residues. The CDR3 sequence: CASSAQPGLAYEQYF. In DNA form, the CDR3 reads TGTGCCAGCAGCGCTCAGCCGGGACTAGCGTACGAGCAGTACTTC.

The CDR3: CASSVAGLEVETQYF. The CDR3 coding sequence is TGTGCCAGCAGCGTAGCCGGACTAGAAGTGGAGACCCAGTACTTC. This chain joins TRBV9 and TRBJ2-5; 7 bases are shared with TRBD2. The CDR3 length is 15 residues. After removal of 0 bases from V and 5 bases from J, the junction contained 7 bases not matched to a gene. Germline CDR1 reads SGDLS; CDR2 reads YYNGEE.

J is TRBJ1-2 and V is TRBV6-6, with D uncertain. The germline V gene has CDR1 MNHNY and CDR2 SVGAGI (reference sequence). The CDR3 spans 15 residues. The V end was cut by 0 bases, the J end by 2 bases, with 10 bases between. The CDR3 loop reads CASSYSLGRNYGYTF. CDR3 coding DNA: TGTGCCAGCAGTTACTCGTTGGGGAGGAACTATGGCTACACCTTC.

The chain carries TRBV6-5 and TRBJ2-7; possible D gene TRBD1, 6 bases. Germline lookup yields CDR1 MNHEY and CDR2 SVGAGI. Deletions cut 0 bases from V and 1 base from J, with 10 bases between. CDR3 length equals 15 residues. The CDR3 protein is CASSYSGQGSYEQYF. CDR3 DNA: TGTGCCAGCAGTTACTCAGGGCAGGGGTCCTACGAGCAGTACTTC.

V is TRBV7-8 and J is TRBJ2-3; 10 positions agree with TRBD1. The V segment lost 5 bases and the J segment 4 bases; nucleotides outside the gene matches: 9. The germline CDR1 and CDR2 sequences are SGHVS and FQNEAQ. This CDR3 spans 16 amino acids. The DNA of the CDR3 is TGTGCCAGCAGCACCCACTGGACAGGGGGACCAGATACGCAGTATTTT. This gives the protein CASSTHWTGGPDTQYF. The entire variable domain, with the rest obtained from reference TRBV7-8 and TRBJ2-3, is as follows: GAGVSQSPRYKVAKRGQDVALRCDPISGHVSLFWYQQALGQGPEFLTYFQNEAQLDKSGLPSDRFFAERPEGSVSTLKIQRTQQEDSAVYLCASSTHWTGGPDTQYFGPGTRLTVL.

The genes are TRBV6-6 and TRBJ1-1, with TRBD1 identical over 8 bases. Germline V CDR1 and CDR2: MNHNY, SVGAGI (reference sequence). Unmatched junction bases numbered 9, after V lost 5 bases and J lost 10 bases. This CDR3 has 13 amino acids. The chain's CDR3 is CASSTGEQGGAFF. The CDR3 nucleotides are TGTGCCAGCAGTACTGGGGAACAGGGGGGAGCTTTCTTT.

The CDR3 sequence is CASSIGRIYGYTF. As DNA, the CDR3 is TGTGCCAGTAGTATTGGGCGAATATATGGCTACACCTTC. The chain uses TRBV19 and TRBJ1-2, with D unclear. Germline CDR1 LNHDA, CDR2 SQIVND (reference sequence). The length of the CDR3 is 13 residues. V lost 3 bases, J lost 5 bases, and 10 bases lay in between.

This clone has only one observation. V usage is TRBV6-5 and J usage is TRBJ2-5, with 7 nucleotides matching TRBD2. V was clipped by 7 bases and J by 1 base; unmatched bases: 6. The CDR3 has 14 residues. Germline CDR1 reads MNHEY; CDR2 reads SVGAGI. Here the CDR3 reads CASIGGTTQETQYF. CDR3 in DNA: TGTGCCAGCATTGGAGGGACTACCCAAGAGACCCAGTACTTC.

This clone was found once. The gene calls are TRBV9 and TRBJ1-4; possibly TRBD1 for D (5 bases). This CDR3 spans 17 amino acids. The V end lost 4 bases, the J end lost 8 bases, and 24 bases lay between the germline ends. In germline, CDR1 is SGDLS, CDR2 YYNGEE. CDR3 sequence reads: CASSPSGGEGYSEKLFF. CDR3 nucleotide sequence: TGTGCCAGCAGCCCTTCGGGGGGGGAAGGGTATTCGGAAAAACTGTTTTTT.

This sequence joins TRBV29-1 and TRBJ2-1; no clear D gene. CDR1 is SQVTM, CDR2 ANQGSEA, per germline. V lost 4 bases to trimming and J lost 6 bases, with 13 bases between them. The CDR3 extends over 13 amino acids. DNA of the CDR3: TGCAGCGTTGGGTCCGGGTCTGGCAATGAGCAGTTCTTC. Its translation is CSVGSGSGNEQFF.

The rearrangement links TRBV13 to TRBJ1-1, with 10 bases aligning to TRBD1. V lost 5 bases to trimming and J lost 6 bases; unmatched junction nucleotides: 9. The CDR3 is 15 amino acids. Per the germline V gene, CDR1 is PRHDT and CDR2 is FYEKMQ (reference sequence). CDR3 in amino acids: CASSHPTGGESEAFF. Written as DNA, the CDR3 is TGTGCCAGCAGCCACCCGACAGGGGGCGAATCTGAAGCTTTCTTT.

The chain recombines TRBV28 with TRBJ2-7, with 7 bases identical to TRBD1. After removal of 6 bases from V and 4 bases from J, the junction contained 12 bases not matched to a gene. CDR3 length: 15 residues. From germline, CDR1 is MDHEN and CDR2 SYDVKM. The CDR3 DNA is TGTGCCAGCAGCTCGGGACAGCCAACACCGTACGAGCAGTACTTC. Translation: CASSSGQPTPYEQYF.

The chain is built from TRBV21-1 and TRBJ1-2. TRBV21-1 is a pseudogene locus. The CDR3 length is 11 residues. CDR3 sequence: CASSRGDGYTF. In DNA, the CDR3 is TGTGCCAGCAGCAGGGGGGATGGCTACACCTTC.